This T cell receptor beta chain was obtained from a study of Ad26.COV2.S vaccination and SARS-CoV-2 variants. Sample treatment: some 19 received Ad26.COV2.S at low or high dose, single or two shots; about 5 received placebo; per-sample allocation not given. The samples date from day 63 after the first vaccine or placebo injection. The CDR3 runs 16 residues. V lost 4 bases and J lost 5; bases outside the gene matches: 11. Germline values: CDR1 LGHNA, CDR2 YSLEER. Profiled with immunoSEQ multiplex PCR; TCRdb holds only in-frame clones, not every one. The data contain about half a million clones, roughly 87% of them singletons.

The chain combines TRBV4-3 with TRBJ1-1; the match to TRBD1 covers 9 bases. The sequenced sample was peripheral blood, obtained in a trial of Ad26.COV2.S vaccine versus placebo. This sequence was found in a person aged 18-65 years who received the Ad26.COV2.S COVID-19 vaccine or a placebo. The CDR3 region has the DNA TGCGCCAGCAGCCGCCTACAGGGGGCAGGTAATACTGAAGCTTTCTTT. This translates into CASSRLQGAGNTEAFF.